This TCR beta chain was recorded in a study of regulatory T cells in long-lasting Graves disease. Study summary: Freshly diagnosed Graves' patients had used antithyroid drugs for under 3 months. General study results and limits: Public clonotype sharing was higher in persistent than newly diagnosed patients. Persistent Graves' patients had lower TCR diversity than newly diagnosed ones. With persistent disease, TRBV28, TRBJ1-2 and TRBJ2-5 were the favored segments.

Time point meaning: newly diagnosed GD, antithyroid drugs for less than 3 months. The TCR library was made from RNA extracted from PBMCs. The germline V gene has CDR1 MNHEY and CDR2 SMNVEV (reference sequence). The CDR3 loop spans 13 amino acids. The authors built TCR beta libraries using iRepertoire HTBI primers and Arm-PCR of CDR3 regions. Using its own MiXCR run on the multiplex PCR reads, TCRdb lists one record per CDR3 protein. The sample carries 350,000 to 400,000 distinct CDR3 sequences, roughly a sixth recorded once. Concerning this clonotype: Its target is unknown.

The chain joins TRBV27 to TRBJ2-3; TRBD1 matches 10 bases. Gene TRBJ2-7 matches the end of the DNA better, so the J call may be wrong. The sequence derives from a female donor with Graves disease. The sequenced sample was peripheral blood mononuclear cells (PBMCs), obtained at new diagnosis, from a patient treated with antithyroid drugs. DNA for the CDR3: TGTGCCAGCAGGACGACAGGGGGCCGCGAGCAGTACTTC. Translating gives CASRTTGGREQYF.